A single sample is the source of the 3 T cell receptor beta chains below, sequenced in a study of brain metastases from non-small cell lung cancer. Clones were sequenced by immunoSEQ multiplex PCR, and TCRdb holds only the in-frame ones, with some missing. Of 500 or so clones in the sample, almost 90% are singletons; the top ten hold 6.5% to 7.5%. The sample taken for sequencing was tumor-adjacent normal tissue. These receptors were collected from a donor over 35 with non-small cell lung cancer.

This clone occurred a few times. The V call is TRBV5-4, the J call TRBJ1-4; TRBD1 agrees at 8 bases. Germline-derived CDR1 and CDR2 are SGHNT and YYREEE (reference sequence). The V and J ends lost 4 bases and 5 bases, in that order; junction bases with no gene match: 7. The CDR3 consists of 15 residues. The CDR3 DNA follows: TGTGCCAGCAGCGAAAACAGGGGGTTGAATGAAAAACTGTTTTTT. It codes for CASSENRGLNEKLFF.

The rearrangement links TRBV18 to TRBJ2-5, with 7 bases identical to TRBD2. Trimming at V came to 8 bases and at J to 5 bases, leaving 14 bases not matched to a gene. CDR1 is KGHSH and CDR2 is LQKENI in the germline V gene. This CDR3 contains 15 residues. CDR3 DNA: TGTGCCAGCACTATCCCTCTGGGGGGGATGGAGACCCAGTACTTC. Its translation: CASTIPLGGMETQYF.

This chain links TRBV15 with TRBJ2-7; D possibly corresponds to TRBD2 (6 bases). V was cut by 4 bases and J by 5 bases, with 15 bases left in between. This CDR3 comprises 14 residues. Germline CDR1 reads LNHNV; CDR2 reads YYDKDF (reference sequence). The CDR3 loop is CATSTELGGHEQYF. The CDR3 DNA reads as TGTGCCACCAGCACGGAGCTGGGGGGTCACGAGCAGTACTTC.